This T cell receptor beta chain was observed in a study of response to subunit inactivated influenza vaccine. Whole-study findings and limits: With each seasonal influenza vaccination, the authors suggested, few new T cells are recruited.

This CDR3 is built from 15 residues. V shed 0 bases and J shed 0 bases, with 6 bases lying between them. The germline CDR1 and CDR2 sequences are KGHSH and LQKENI. This clonotype was picked up many times. Antigen unknown. Each CDR3 protein is one row after TCRdb ran MiXCR on the RT-PCR reads. The sample carries hundreds of thousands of distinct CDR3 sequences, about 20% recorded once. Specimen: PBMCs from blood, collected less than 22 months after vaccination. The chain is built from TRBV18 and TRBJ1-3; D gene unclear. This TCR came from a man aged 50 to 69 who received an inactivated influenza vaccine. This CDR3 is CASSPPVASGNTIYF. The CDR3, as DNA: TGTGCCAGCTCACCACCTGTCGCCTCTGGAAACACCATATATTTT.